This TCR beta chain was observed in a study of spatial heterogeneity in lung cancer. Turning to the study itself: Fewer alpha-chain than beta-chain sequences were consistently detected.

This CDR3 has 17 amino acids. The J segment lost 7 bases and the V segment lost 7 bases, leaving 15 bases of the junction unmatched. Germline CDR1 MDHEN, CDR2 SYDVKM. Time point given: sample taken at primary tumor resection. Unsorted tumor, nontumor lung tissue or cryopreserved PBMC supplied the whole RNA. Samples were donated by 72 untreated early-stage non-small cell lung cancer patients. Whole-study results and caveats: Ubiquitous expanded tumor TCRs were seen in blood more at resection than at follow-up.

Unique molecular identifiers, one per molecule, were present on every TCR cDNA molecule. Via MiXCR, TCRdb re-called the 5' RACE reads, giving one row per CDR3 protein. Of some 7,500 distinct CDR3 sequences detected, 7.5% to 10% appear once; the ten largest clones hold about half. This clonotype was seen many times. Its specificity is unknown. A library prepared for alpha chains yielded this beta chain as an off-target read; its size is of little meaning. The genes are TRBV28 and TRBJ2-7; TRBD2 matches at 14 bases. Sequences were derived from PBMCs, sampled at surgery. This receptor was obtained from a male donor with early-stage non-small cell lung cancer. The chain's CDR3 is CASTSIGGLAGAGEQYF. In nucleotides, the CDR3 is TGTGCCAGCACCTCAATAGGGGGACTAGCGGGAGCTGGGGAGCAGTACTTC.